The next 16 T cell receptor beta chains were all read from a single sample in a study of regulatory T cells in long-lasting Graves disease. As to time point: newly diagnosed GD, antithyroid drugs for less than 3 months. Isolated PBMC RNA provided the starting material for the TCR library. For TCR beta, libraries came from iRepertoire HTBI primers and Arm-PCR of CDR3 regions. Each CDR3 protein is one row after TCRdb ran MiXCR on the multiplex PCR reads. This repertoire shows roughly 610,000 distinct CDR3 sequences, 15% to 20% found once; its top ten account for about 20%. The same specimen was also included in a second study, on T cells in Graves' hyperthyroidism and ophthalmopathy.

The sample here was peripheral blood mononuclear cells (PBMCs), taken at new diagnosis, from a patient treated with antithyroid drugs. All receptors derive from a woman in her thirties with Graves disease.

This clonotype was detected many times. V and J are TRBV7-9 and TRBJ1-2; D not resolved. There are 13 residues in the CDR3. Per the germline V gene, CDR1 is SEHNR and CDR2 is FQNEAQ (reference sequence). Deletions cut 3 bases from V and 4 bases from J, with 9 bases between. The CDR3 spells CASSLGNSYGYTF. DNA of the CDR3: TGTGCCAGCAGCTTGGGCAATAGCTATGGCTACACCTTC.

This clonotype was seen repeatedly, ten times or more. The rearrangement joins TRBV20-1 to TRBJ2-7, with D maybe TRBD1 (6 bases). The CDR3 is made up of 14 amino acids. The V and J ends lost 3 bases and 4 bases respectively, with 16 bases between them. In germline, CDR1 is DFQATT, CDR2 SNEGSKA (reference sequence). The CDR3 loop reads CSASGGAWGYEQYF. For the CDR3, the DNA is TGCAGTGCTAGTGGGGGCGCCTGGGGTTACGAGCAGTACTTC.

This clonotype was observed a few times. The chain is built from TRBV20-1 and TRBJ1-1, with a tentative D call TRBD1 (5 bases). Per germline, CDR1 DFQATT and CDR2 SNEGSKA (reference sequence). The CDR3 covers 16 residues. Trimming cost V 6 bases and J 0 bases, with 20 bases left between them. CDR3 residues: CSAYPPWGLLNTEAFF. CDR3 sequence (DNA): TGCAGTGCGTACCCCCCGTGGGGCCTACTGAACACTGAAGCTTTCTTT.

This clonotype was detected many times. The chain carries TRBV15 and TRBJ2-5; the D is unclear. V lost 0 bases, J lost 5 bases, and 7 bases lay in between. CDR1 LNHNV and CDR2 YYDKDF come from the germline V gene (reference sequence). CDR3 length: 13 residues. The CDR3 reads CATSRDDGETQYF. CDR3 coding DNA: TGTGCCACCAGCAGAGATGATGGGGAGACCCAGTACTTC.

The CDR3 DNA reads TGTGCCAGCTCACCATGGGGTAGGGAAGCTTTCTTT. This gives the protein CASSPWGREAFF. The chain carries TRBV18 and TRBJ1-1; D remains ambiguous. CDR1 is KGHSH and CDR2 is LQKENI in the germline V gene. This CDR3 spans 12 amino acids. Trimming cost V 2 bases and J 8 bases, with 9 bases left between them.

This clonotype was counted at least ten times. V and J are TRBV7-2 and TRBJ1-1; TRBD1 matches at 7 bases. Germline CDR1 SGHTA, CDR2 FQGNSA. V was clipped by 5 bases and J by 2 bases; unmatched bases: 5. This CDR3 is built from 14 residues. The CDR3 reads CASSGGTANTEAFF. The CDR3, as DNA: TGTGCCAGCAGCGGCGGGACAGCCAACACTGAAGCTTTCTTT.

This clonotype was found a few times. CDR3 nucleotide sequence: TGCGCCAGCAGCTTGGATTCGATGGGGAGGCGGAATACGCAGTATTTT. This sequence encodes CASSLDSMGRRNTQYF. The chain recombines TRBV5-1 with TRBJ2-3; possible D gene TRBD2, 6 bases. Germline V gene sequence: CDR1 SGHRS, CDR2 YFSETQ. The CDR3 contains 16 residues. Trimming left V 0 bases short and J 7 bases short, with 18 bases between. Complete variable domain (other parts from reference TRBV5-1 and TRBJ2-3): KAGVTQTPRYLIKTRGQQVTLSCSPISGHRSVSWYQQTPGQGLQFLFEYFSETQRNKGNFPGRFSGRQFSNSRSEMNVSTLELGDSALYLCASSLDSMGRRNTQYFGPGTRLTVL.

This clonotype has just one count. This rearrangement joins TRBV15 to TRBJ2-2, with TRBD1 matching over 10 bases. Germline V CDR1 and CDR2: LNHNV, YYDKDF (reference sequence). V dropped 3 bases and J dropped 5; count of bases not matched to a gene: 3. The CDR3 extends over 15 amino acids. This CDR3 is CATSRDRGITGELFF. The CDR3 nucleotides are TGTGCCACCAGCAGGGACAGGGGGATAACCGGGGAGCTGTTTTTT.

This clonotype occurred a few times. The chain combines TRBV30 with TRBJ1-1; D is ambiguous. The CDR3 is 14 amino acids. With 6 bases removed from V and 5 bases from J, the gap between germline ends came to 19 bases. Germline-derived CDR1 and CDR2 are GTSNPN and SVGIG (reference sequence). The CDR3 DNA follows: TGTGCCTGTAAAATCGGGCCGTCGGGAACTGAAGCTTTCTTT. This codes for CACKIGPSGTEAFF.

This chain uses TRBV7-2 with TRBJ2-7; D perhaps matches TRBD1 (6 bases). Germline V CDR1 and CDR2: SGHTA, FQGNSA. The CDR3 extends over 16 amino acids. V lost 1 base, J lost 3 bases, and 16 bases lay in between. The CDR3 region has the DNA TGTGCCAGCAGCTTAGACCGGGACACTCTCAACTACGAGCAGTACTTC. Translating gives CASSLDRDTLNYEQYF. The whole variable domain, remainder taken from reference TRBV7-2 and TRBJ2-7, is GAGVSQSPSNKVTEKGKDVELRCDPISGHTALYWYRQSLGQGLEFLIYFQGNSAPDKSGLPSDRFSAERTGGSVSTLTIQRTQQEDSAVYLCASSLDRDTLNYEQYFGPGTRLTVT.

V is TRBV27 and J is TRBJ2-7, with a weak D call TRBD2 (5 bases). Germline-derived CDR1 and CDR2 are MNHEY and SMNVEV (reference sequence). V was trimmed by 7 bases and J by 7 bases, leaving 17 bases between them. CDR3 length: 13 amino acids. The CDR3 spells CASTGIGREEQYF. DNA for the CDR3: TGTGCCAGCACCGGGATAGGGAGAGAGGAGCAGTACTTC.

Only one count was recorded for this clonotype. The gene calls are TRBV27 and TRBJ1-2; D call uncertain. The CDR3 spans 11 residues. Germline-derived CDR1 and CDR2 are MNHEY and SMNVEV (reference sequence). V shed 8 bases and J shed 6 bases, with 10 bases lying between them. The CDR3 DNA follows: TGTGCCAGCCCCACGAGGAATGGCTACACCTTC. As protein: CASPTRNGYTF.

Ten or more counts support this clonotype. The V call is TRBV28, the J call TRBJ2-3; 9 bases line up with TRBD2. The CDR3 is made up of 17 amino acids. Germline V gene data show CDR1 as MDHEN and CDR2 as SYDVKM. V lost 4 bases, J lost 3 bases, and 11 bases stayed unmatched. The DNA of the CDR3 is TGTGCCAGCAGTTCCCCCCTCAATAGCGGGAGTACAGATACGCAGTATTTT. Amino acid sequence: CASSSPLNSGSTDTQYF.

In this sample, this clonotype turned up many times. This chain joins TRBV12-3 or TRBV12-4 and TRBJ2-7; 8 bases line up with TRBD2. CDR3 size: 17 residues. J gave up 4 bases and V 6 bases, and 17 bases lay outside the gene matches. The CDR3 region has the DNA TGTGCCAGCAGCTTGGGACTAGGCGGACGCCCGACGTACGAGCAGTACTTC. Translated, it gives CASSLGLGGRPTYEQYF.

The chain's CDR3 is CASSRAGQGSRELFF. The DNA of the CDR3 is TGCGCCAGCAGCCGGGCTGGACAGGGGAGCCGGGAGCTGTTTTTT. This sequence joins TRBV5-1 and TRBJ2-2; TRBD1 matches at 9 bases. V was clipped by 4 bases and J by 9 bases; unmatched bases: 10. CDR1 is SGHRS, CDR2 YFSETQ, per germline. CDR3 length: 15 amino acids.

This clonotype was seen many times. The chain is built from TRBV9 and TRBJ1-6; 7 bases match TRBD1. Germline trimming cut 4 bases from V and 7 bases from J; bases unmatched to any gene: 8. This CDR3 has 15 amino acids. Germline V gives CDR1 SGDLS, CDR2 YYNGEE. The CDR3 sequence: CASSLATGLNSPLHF. DNA of the CDR3: TGTGCCAGCAGCCTCGCGACAGGGCTGAATTCACCCCTCCACTTT.